The 27 T cell receptor beta chains reported below all come from one sample, sequenced in a study of identical twins. TCRdb itself ran the 5' RACE reads through MiXCR, one entry per CDR3 protein. In the table there are around 490,000 distinct CDR3 sequences, roughly an eighth of which are singletons. These data also featured in a second study, about yellow fever vaccine responses in identical twins.

Sequencing was performed on CD4+ T cells sorted from blood. Receptor source: a woman younger than 30 in good health.

This clonotype was detected a few times. The chain joins TRBV6-1 to TRBJ2-2, with 7 positions matching TRBD1. From germline, CDR1 is MNHNS and CDR2 SASEGT. V trimming: 1 base; J trimming: 0 bases; junction bases outside the gene matches: 11. This CDR3 comprises 19 residues. The CDR3: CASSEVSVQGSANTGELFF. CDR3 nucleotides: TGTGCCAGCAGTGAAGTATCGGTACAGGGGTCAGCGAACACCGGGGAGCTGTTTTTT.

This clonotype turned up a few times. This chain joins TRBV7-2 and TRBJ2-7, with D perhaps matching TRBD1 or TRBD2 (6 bases each). CDR1 and CDR2 (germline): SGHTA, FQGNSA. The CDR3 covers 15 residues. Trimming stripped 0 bases from V and 4 bases from J, with 13 bases between. Here the CDR3 reads CASSLALRGLYEQYF. The CDR3 DNA reads TGTGCCAGCAGCTTAGCGCTCCGGGGGCTGTACGAGCAGTACTTC.

There are a few counts of this clonotype. This chain uses TRBV29-1 with TRBJ2-2, with 7 bases lining up with TRBD1. The CDR3 runs to 15 residues. The germline CDR1 and CDR2 sequences are SQVTM and ANQGSEA. V was pared by 5 bases and J by 0 bases, with 6 bases of the junction left unmatched. The DNA of the CDR3 is TGCAGCGTTTGGTCCGGGACAGCGAACACCGGGGAGCTGTTTTTT. This gives the protein CSVWSGTANTGELFF.

This clonotype has a handful of counts. V and J are TRBV15 and TRBJ2-3; no firm D call. Trimming removed 5 bases from V and 7 bases from J, with 16 bases in between. The CDR3 is 14 amino acids. In germline, CDR1 is LNHNV, CDR2 YYDKDF (reference sequence). The CDR3 region has the DNA TGTGCCACCAGCGGCACAACCGAGAGCTATACGCAGTATTTT. Translated, it gives CATSGTTESYTQYF.

This clonotype came up a few times. The rearrangement joins TRBV5-8 to TRBJ2-1; the match to TRBD2 covers 8 bases. V dropped 0 bases and J dropped 2; count of bases not matched to a gene: 4. This CDR3 has 16 amino acids. Germline lookup yields CDR1 SGHTS and CDR2 YDEGEE. The CDR3, as DNA: TGTGCCAGCAGCTTGGGTACGGGAGGGCCCTACAATGAGCAGTTCTTC. Translation: CASSLGTGGPYNEQFF.

This clonotype was seen repeatedly, ten times or more. The genes are TRBV11-2 and TRBJ1-4; D remains ambiguous. V was shortened by 6 bases and J by 3 bases, with 14 bases between the two germline ends. Germline CDR1 SGHAT, CDR2 FQNNGV. CDR3 length: 15 amino acids. CDR3 sequence: CASSSEGRPNEKLFF. The CDR3 DNA sequence: TGTGCCAGCAGTTCAGAAGGAAGACCTAATGAAAAACTGTTTTTT.

The chain uses TRBV28 and TRBJ2-7; D call uncertain. This CDR3 region has 17 residues. The V gene's germline CDR1 is MDHEN and CDR2 SYDVKM. V was pared by 4 bases and J by 5 bases, with 24 bases between. In DNA, the CDR3 is TGTGCCAGCAGTTCCTCATGGAGAGACCACCTATCCGACGAGCAGTACTTC. Amino acids: CASSSSWRDHLSDEQYF.

The gene calls are TRBV10-3 and TRBJ2-7, with 10 bases fitting TRBD1. V gave up 6 bases and J gave up 3 bases; unmatched junction bases: 5. The CDR3 is 14 amino acids. Per the germline V gene, CDR1 is ENHRY and CDR2 is SYGVKD. The CDR3 DNA reads TGTGCCATCAGGGCCGACAGGGGGCTCTACGAGCAGTACTTC. It specifies CAIRADRGLYEQYF.

The chain joins TRBV11-1 to TRBJ2-7; 13 nucleotides line up with TRBD2. Losses at the gene ends were 6 bases for V and 10 bases for J; bases not matched to a gene: 6. CDR1 and CDR2 from the germline V gene are SGHAT and FQDESV (reference sequence). CDR3 length: 13 amino acids. DNA for the CDR3: TGTGCCAGCAGGGAAGGACTAGCGGGGGCTCAGTACTTC. Translation gives CASREGLAGAQYF.

In its sample, this clonotype was seen many times. This CDR3 reads CASSFLYNEQFF. The CDR3 bases are TGTGCCAGCAGCTTCCTATACAATGAGCAGTTCTTC. The V call is TRBV3-1, the J call TRBJ2-1; no firm D call. The length of the CDR3 is 12 residues. Trimming left V 5 bases short and J 4 bases short, with 6 bases between. Germline V gene lookup returns CDR1 LGHDT and CDR2 YNNKEL (reference sequence).

Many counts were recorded for this clonotype. V and J are TRBV13 and TRBJ2-1; no clear D. Germline V gene lookup returns CDR1 PRHDT and CDR2 FYEKMQ (reference sequence). There are 13 residues in the CDR3. V gave up 4 bases and J gave up 10 bases, with 14 bases separating them. DNA for the CDR3: TGTGCCAGCAGCTCCCCCCCGTCTCACGAGCAGTTCTTC. Its protein is CASSSPPSHEQFF.

This clonotype has a handful of counts. The V and J genes are TRBV6-5 and TRBJ1-1; no clear D gene. The CDR3 is 13 amino acids. Germline V gene data show CDR1 as MNHEY and CDR2 as SVGAGI. Trimming removed 0 bases at V and 4 bases at J, with 6 bases between. CDR3 DNA sequence: TGTGCCAGCAGTTACTCAGCGGGCACTGAAGCTTTCTTT. It codes for CASSYSAGTEAFF.

This clonotype showed up just a few times. The chain couples TRBV10-3 to TRBJ1-2, with 10 positions matching TRBD1. With V trimmed by 7 bases and J by 7 bases, 3 bases remained unmatched. The germline gives CDR1 ENHRY, CDR2 SYGVKD. CDR3 length: 12 amino acids. The CDR3 region has the DNA TGTGCCATCATGGGGACAGGGGTTGGCTACACCTTC. Amino acids: CAIMGTGVGYTF.

This clonotype was seen more than once but under ten times. The rearrangement joins TRBV29-1 to TRBJ2-5; 8 bases line up with TRBD1. The CDR3 is 15 residues long. Germline CDR1 reads SQVTM; CDR2 reads ANQGSEA. The trim removed 4 bases at V and 4 bases at J, leaving 11 bases unmatched. The CDR3 loop is CSVVETGANGETQYF. Written as DNA, the CDR3 is TGCAGCGTTGTTGAGACAGGGGCTAATGGAGAGACCCAGTACTTC.

The gene calls are TRBV28 and TRBJ2-6, with D uncertain. The germline V and J ends were trimmed by 5 bases and 0 bases, with 8 bases remaining between them. CDR1 and CDR2 (germline): MDHEN, SYDVKM. The CDR3 covers 15 residues. CDR3 protein: CASSRSSSGANVLTF. The CDR3 nucleotides read TGTGCCAGCAGTCGTTCGAGCTCTGGGGCCAACGTCCTGACTTTC. Variable domain in full (rest from reference TRBV28 and TRBJ2-6): DVKVTQSSRYLVKRTGEKVFLECVQDMDHENMFWYRQDPGLGLRLIYFSYDVKMKEKGDIPEGYSVSREKKERFSLILESASTNQTSMYLCASSRSSSGANVLTFGAGSRLTVL.

The rearrangement joins TRBV7-2 to TRBJ2-7; 12 nucleotides agree with TRBD2. J lost 7 bases, V lost 3 bases, and 10 bases had no gene match. This CDR3 has 16 amino acids. CDR1 is SGHTA, CDR2 FQGNSA, per germline. The CDR3 region is CASSFRTSGAPLEQYF. The CDR3 coding sequence is TGTGCCAGCAGCTTCCGGACTAGCGGGGCCCCACTAGAGCAGTACTTC.

This clonotype came up a few times. The rearrangement links TRBV5-1 to TRBJ2-2; D is undetermined. The CDR3 contains 15 residues. Trimming pared 0 bases from V and 0 bases from J, leaving 6 bases between. The germline CDR1 and CDR2 sequences are SGHRS and YFSETQ. The CDR3 DNA reads as TGCGCCAGCAGCTTGGTGGGTTCGAACACCGGGGAGCTGTTTTTT. It yields the protein CASSLVGSNTGELFF.

CDR3 protein: CASSRDRGASGANVLTF. As DNA, the CDR3 is TGTGCCAGCAGCCGGGACAGGGGAGCCTCTGGGGCCAACGTCCTGACTTTC. The rearrangement links TRBV2 to TRBJ2-6; TRBD1 matches 10 bases. The CDR3 totals 17 residues. Germline V gives CDR1 SNHLY, CDR2 FYNNEI. V lost 6 bases and J lost 0; bases outside the gene matches: 5.

This clonotype appeared many times. The J gene is TRBJ2-5, the V gene TRBV5-1; 9 bases are shared with TRBD1. Germline V gives CDR1 SGHRS, CDR2 YFSETQ. The CDR3 has 13 amino acids. Trimming removed 4 bases from V and 6 bases from J; junction bases left unmatched: 4. The CDR3 loop reads CASSGQGTKTQYF. CDR3 in DNA: TGCGCCAGCAGCGGACAGGGGACAAAGACCCAGTACTTC.

The chain couples TRBV5-1 to TRBJ2-1; D possibly corresponds to TRBD1 (6 bases). CDR3 length equals 15 residues. The germline gives CDR1 SGHRS, CDR2 YFSETQ. Trimming removed 0 bases from V and 9 bases from J, with 16 bases in between. In DNA, the CDR3 is TGCGCCAGCAGCTTGGCAGGGGAGCCATCAACTGAGCAGTTCTTC. Amino acids: CASSLAGEPSTEQFF.

The J gene is TRBJ2-2, the V gene TRBV11-2; the D gene is possibly TRBD1 (5 bases). This CDR3 is built from 18 residues. CDR1 SGHAT and CDR2 FQNNGV come from the germline V gene. V was shortened by 4 bases and J by 0 bases, with 18 bases between the two germline ends. The CDR3 region is CASSSTSGKSSNTGELFF. CDR3 nucleotides: TGTGCCAGCAGCTCTACGTCAGGGAAGTCCTCGAACACCGGGGAGCTGTTTTTT.

This clonotype has only a few counts. CDR3 residues: CASGSGAPYEQYF. For the CDR3, the DNA is TGTGCCAGTGGGAGCGGGGCCCCCTACGAGCAGTACTTC. The J gene is TRBJ2-7, the V gene TRBV12-3 or TRBV12-4; 7 bases map to TRBD2. The CDR3 contains 13 residues. V trimming: 9 bases; J trimming: 2 bases; junction bases outside the gene matches: 7.

There are many counts of this clonotype. As DNA, the CDR3 is TGTGCCACCAGTGATTTGCGGGTGGGAGAGGGAAATGAGCAGTTCTTC. Translated, it gives CATSDLRVGEGNEQFF. This chain connects TRBV24-1 to TRBJ2-1, with D perhaps matching TRBD2 (5 bases). Germline lookup yields CDR1 KGHDR and CDR2 SFDVKD. The CDR3 sequence is 16 residues long. Trimming shortened V by 0 bases and J by 7 bases, and 15 bases separated the two germline ends.

This clonotype was observed many times. The V call is TRBV18, the J call TRBJ2-7; 8 bases are shared with TRBD1. V gave up 4 bases and J gave up 6 bases; unmatched junction bases: 8. In germline, CDR1 is KGHSH, CDR2 LQKENI. The CDR3 is made up of 14 amino acids. CDR3 bases: TGTGCCAGCTCACGTCTACAGGGGGAGGCCGAGCAGTACTTC. Residues: CASSRLQGEAEQYF.

This clonotype was recorded at least ten times. The chain employs TRBV6-5 and TRBJ1-4, with 7 positions matching TRBD1. Trimming cost V 4 bases and J 3 bases; bases outside gene matches: 5. CDR1 and CDR2 from the germline V gene are MNHEY and SVGAGI. The CDR3 is made up of 15 amino acids. CDR3 sequence: CASSLGQPANEKLFF. DNA of the CDR3: TGTGCCAGCAGTTTGGGACAGCCTGCTAATGAAAAACTGTTTTTT.

This clonotype was seen repeatedly, ten times or more. This rearrangement joins TRBV29-1 to TRBJ2-5; D is perhaps TRBD1 (6 bases). The ends were cut back, 6 bases at V and 4 bases at J, with 15 bases in the middle. Per germline, CDR1 SQVTM and CDR2 ANQGSEA. The CDR3 consists of 13 residues. Written as DNA, the CDR3 is TGCAGCGTCCCAACAGGGAGCGGAGAGACCCAGTACTTC. This encodes CSVPTGSGETQYF. The full variable domain, its missing parts supplied by reference TRBV29-1 and TRBJ2-5, is SAVISQKPSRDICQRGTSLTIQCQVDSQVTMMFWYRQQPGQSLTLIATANQGSEATYESGFVIDKFPISRPNLTFSTLTVSNMSPEDSSIYLCSVPTGSGETQYFGPGTRLLVL.

CDR3 region: CATSEDRSYTF. CDR3 DNA: TGTGCCACCAGTGAGGACAGGTCCTACACCTTC. This rearrangement joins TRBV24-1 to TRBJ1-2; 7 bases fit TRBD1. The junction had 2 bases not matched to a gene; V was cut back by 4 bases and J by 10 bases. There are 11 residues in the CDR3. The germline V gene encodes CDR1 KGHDR and CDR2 SFDVKD.